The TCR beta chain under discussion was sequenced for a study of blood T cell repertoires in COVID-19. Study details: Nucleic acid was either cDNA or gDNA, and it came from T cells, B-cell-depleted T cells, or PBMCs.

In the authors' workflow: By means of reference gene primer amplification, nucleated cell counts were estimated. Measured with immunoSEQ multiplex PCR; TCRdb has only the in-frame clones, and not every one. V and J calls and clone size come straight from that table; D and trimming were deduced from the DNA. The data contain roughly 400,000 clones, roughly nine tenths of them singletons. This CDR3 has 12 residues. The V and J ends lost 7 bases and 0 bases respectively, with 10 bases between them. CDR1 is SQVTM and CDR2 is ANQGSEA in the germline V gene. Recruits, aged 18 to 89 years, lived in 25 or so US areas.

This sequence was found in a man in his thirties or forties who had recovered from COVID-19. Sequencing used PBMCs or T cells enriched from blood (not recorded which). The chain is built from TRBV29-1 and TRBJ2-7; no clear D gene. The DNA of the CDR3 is TGCAGCGCTTTGTGGAGCTCCTACGAGCAGTACTTC. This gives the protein CSALWSSYEQYF.